Listed below are T cell receptor beta chains from one sample, sequenced in a study of T cell responses to AZD1222 COVID-19 vaccine. Data came from immunoSEQ multiplex PCR; TCRdb stores just in-frame clones and leaves some out. The repertoire consists of about 98,000 clones, with 88% occurring once and the leading ten covering around a tenth. This specimen was peripheral blood, taken on day 0 of MenACWY control vaccination. All receptors come from an adult in good health. Both conserved end residues are part of each CDR3. Fields, in order: clone size, V gene, J gene, D gene, CDR3 protein, CDR3 DNA. A D gene is named only where the DNA matches it firmly. The size entry is marked missing in some rows and otherwise reads once, few, many or a size class.

>.|TRBV3-1/TRBV3-2|TRBJ2-3|.
CATRDTDTQYF
TGTGCCACCCGAGACACAGATACGCAGTATTTT
>.|TRBV2|TRBJ1-2|.
CASSEGDYGYTF
TGTGCCAGCAGTGAGGGGGACTATGGCTACACCTTC
>.|TRBV7-9|TRBJ1-2|.
CASSSGSRAYGYTF
TGTGCCAGCAGCTCCGGGAGCAGGGCCTATGGCTACACCTTC
>hyperexpanded|TRBV7-8|TRBJ1-2|.
CASSFGSSYTF
TGTGCCAGCAGCTTCGGCAGTAGCTACACCTTC
>.|TRBV30|TRBJ1-5|TRBD1
CAWSVGQGASQPQHF
TGTGCCTGGAGTGTAGGGCAGGGGGCTAGTCAGCCCCAGCATTTT
>.|TRBV2|TRBJ2-2|.
CASSEALNTGELFF
TGTGCCAGCAGTGAAGCTCTGAACACCGGGGAGCTGTTTTTT
>.|TRBV19|TRBJ2-4|TRBD2
CASSSHSGGANIQYF
TGTGCCAGTAGTTCCCATAGCGGGGGGGCAAACATTCAGTACTTC
>.|TRBV11-1|TRBJ2-1|.
CASSFKQGSEQFF
TGTGCCAGCAGCTTCAAACAGGGTAGTGAGCAGTTCTTC
>.|TRBV2|TRBJ2-3|.
CASSETTDTQYF
TGTGCCAGCAGTGAAACGACAGATACGCAGTATTTT
>.|TRBV5-4|TRBJ1-1|.
CAAGRFGTEAFF
TGTGCCGCGGGTCGGTTCGGGACTGAAGCTTTCTTT
>.|TRBV7-9|TRBJ2-3|TRBD2
CASSLSGLAGEAQYF
TGTGCCAGCAGCTTAAGCGGACTAGCGGGGGAGGCGCAGTATTTT
>once|TRBV5-4|TRBJ1-2|.
CASSLARVYTF
TGTGCCAGCAGCTTGGCCAGAGTCTACACCTTC
>.|TRBV19|TRBJ1-2|TRBD1
CASTNWDSTNYGYTF
TGTGCCAGTACCAATTGGGACAGCACTAACTATGGCTACACCTTC
>once|TRBV6-4|TRBJ1-1|.
CASSGSEYSTEAFF
TGTGCCAGCAGTGGGTCCGAGTATAGCACTGAAGCTTTCTTT
>.|TRBV13|TRBJ1-2|.
CASSFNDVYGYTF
TGTGCCAGCAGCTTTAATGACGTCTATGGCTACACCTTC
>.|TRBV10-3|TRBJ1-5|.
CAIRKGEGQPQHF
TGTGCCATAAGAAAGGGGGAAGGACAGCCCCAGCATTTT
>.|TRBV24-1|TRBJ1-5|.
CATSDSREGSNQPQHF
TGTGCCACCAGTGATTCCAGGGAGGGAAGCAATCAGCCCCAGCATTTT
>.|TRBV18|TRBJ1-4|.
CASSPKDSQPNEKLFF
TGTGCCAGCTCACCCAAGGACAGCCAGCCTAATGAAAAACTGTTTTTT
>.|TRBV5-5|TRBJ1-3|.
CASSFLAGSGNTIYF
TGTGCCAGCAGCTTCCTGGCCGGCTCTGGAAACACCATATATTTT
>.|TRBV18|TRBJ2-1|TRBD1
CASSPQDRYGYNEQFF
TGTGCCAGCTCACCACAGGACAGGTACGGATACAATGAGCAGTTCTTC
>.|TRBV4-1|TRBJ1-5|.
CASSQIGGLKPQHF
TGCGCCAGCAGCCAAATTGGGGGTCTGAAGCCCCAGCATTTT
>.|TRBV3-1/TRBV3-2|TRBJ2-7|.
CASSQTPENYEQYF
TGTGCCAGCAGCCAGACTCCGGAGAACTACGAGCAGTACTTC